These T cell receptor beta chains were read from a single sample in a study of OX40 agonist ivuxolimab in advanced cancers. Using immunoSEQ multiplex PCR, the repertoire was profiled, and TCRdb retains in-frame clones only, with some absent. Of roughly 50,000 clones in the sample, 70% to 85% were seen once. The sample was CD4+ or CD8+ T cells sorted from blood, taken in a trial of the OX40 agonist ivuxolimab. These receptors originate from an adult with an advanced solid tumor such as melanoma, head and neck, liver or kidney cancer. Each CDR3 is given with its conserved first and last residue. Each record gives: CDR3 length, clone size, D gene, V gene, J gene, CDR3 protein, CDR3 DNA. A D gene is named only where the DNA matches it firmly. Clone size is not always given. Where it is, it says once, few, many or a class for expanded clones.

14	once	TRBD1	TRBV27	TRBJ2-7	CASMPGQASYEQYF	TGTGCCAGCATGCCGGGACAGGCAAGCTACGAGCAGTACTTC
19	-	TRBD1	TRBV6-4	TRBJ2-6	CASSRQGPPSPSGANVLTF	TGTGCCAGCAGTCGACAGGGACCGCCTTCCCCCTCTGGGGCCAACGTCCTGACTTTC
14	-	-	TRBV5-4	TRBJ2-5	CASSLSLAHETQYF	TGTGCCAGCAGCTTGAGTCTAGCCCACGAGACCCAGTACTTC
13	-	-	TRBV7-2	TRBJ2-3	CASSLNQADTQYF	TGTGCCAGCAGCTTAAACCAGGCAGATACGCAGTATTTT
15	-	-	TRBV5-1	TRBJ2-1	CASSLALRSGNEQFF	TGCGCCAGCAGCTTGGCTCTACGATCGGGCAATGAGCAGTTCTTC
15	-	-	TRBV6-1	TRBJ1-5	CASRIHGRGNQPQHF	TGTGCCAGCAGGATACATGGACGGGGCAATCAGCCCCAGCATTTT
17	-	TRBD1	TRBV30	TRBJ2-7	CAWSAPPTGGKTYEQYF	TGTGCCTGGAGCGCACCCCCGACAGGGGGCAAAACCTACGAGCAGTACTTC
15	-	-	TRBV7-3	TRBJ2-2	CASSPQTGRPGELFF	TGTGCCAGCAGCCCACAAACAGGGAGACCCGGGGAGCTGTTTTTT
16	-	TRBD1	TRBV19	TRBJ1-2	CASSIIGRTGEFGYTF	TGTGCCAGTAGTATTATCGGTCGGACAGGGGAATTTGGGTACACCTTC
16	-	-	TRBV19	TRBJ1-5	CASSIDVGQGEQPQHF	TGTGCCAGTAGTATAGATGTAGGGCAGGGCGAGCAGCCCCAGCATTTT
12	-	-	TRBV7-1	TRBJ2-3	CASSLSTDTQYF	TGTGCCAGCAGCCTAAGCACAGATACGCAGTATTTT
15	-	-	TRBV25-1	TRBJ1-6	CASSSLGTRNSPLHF	TGTGCCAGCAGTAGCCTGGGGACTCGAAATTCACCCCTCCACTTT
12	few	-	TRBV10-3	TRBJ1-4	CAISAKNEKLFF	TGTGCCATCAGTGCCAAAAATGAAAAACTGTTTTTT
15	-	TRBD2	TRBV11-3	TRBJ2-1	CASRSGLAGGVEQFF	TGTGCCAGCAGATCGGGACTAGCGGGGGGGGTCGAGCAGTTCTTC
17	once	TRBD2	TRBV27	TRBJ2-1	CASSLPPGRGTYNEQFF	TGTGCCAGCAGCTTACCGCCGGGGCGGGGGACCTACAATGAGCAGTTCTTC
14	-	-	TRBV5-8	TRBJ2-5	CASSLVERGETQYF	TGTGCCAGCAGCTTGGTAGAGAGGGGAGAGACCCAGTACTTC
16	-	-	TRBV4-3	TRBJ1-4	CASSQASAGRNEKLFF	TGCGCCAGCAGCCAAGCGTCCGCCGGTAGGAATGAAAAACTGTTTTTT
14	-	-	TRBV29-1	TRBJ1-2	CSASPGTSNKGYTF	TGCAGCGCTTCCCCGGGGACCTCGAACAAGGGCTACACCTTC
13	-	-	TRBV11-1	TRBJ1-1	CASSPGAGTEAFF	TGTGCCAGCAGCCCTGGGGCTGGGACTGAAGCTTTCTTT
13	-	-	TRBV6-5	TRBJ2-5	CASSASIVETQYF	TGTGCCAGCAGTGCGTCCATTGTAGAGACCCAGTACTTC
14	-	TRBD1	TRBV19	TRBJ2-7	CASSYGTGTYEQYF	TGTGCCAGTAGTTACGGGACAGGGACCTACGAGCAGTACTTC
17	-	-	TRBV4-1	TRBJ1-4	CASSQLRAAGFNEKLFF	TGCGCCAGCAGCCAACTTCGTGCGGCCGGATTTAATGAAAAACTGTTTTTT
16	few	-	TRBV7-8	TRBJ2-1	CASSLGWDHRPNEQFF	TGTGCCAGCAGCCTAGGATGGGACCACCGCCCCAATGAGCAGTTCTTC
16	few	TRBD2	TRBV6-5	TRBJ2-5	CASSFQAGGGQETQYF	TGTGCCAGCAGTTTCCAAGCGGGGGGAGGGCAAGAGACCCAGTACTTC
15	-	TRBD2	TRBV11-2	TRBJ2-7	CASSLDGGGGIQQYF	TGTGCCAGCAGCTTAGACGGCGGGGGGGGCATCCAGCAGTACTTC
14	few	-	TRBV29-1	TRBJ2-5	CSVLLPGDQETQYF	TGCAGCGTTCTACTACCAGGGGATCAAGAGACCCAGTACTTC
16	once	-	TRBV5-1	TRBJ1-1	CASSLAGGADFTEAFF	TGCGCCAGCAGCTTGGCCGGTGGGGCGGATTTCACTGAAGCTTTCTTT
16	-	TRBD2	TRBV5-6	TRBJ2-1	CASSLLAGRTYNEQFF	TGTGCCAGCAGCTTATTAGCGGGGAGAACCTACAATGAGCAGTTCTTC
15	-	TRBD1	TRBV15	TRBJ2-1	CATSRRDRNLNEQFF	TGTGCCACCAGCAGGAGGGACAGGAACCTCAATGAGCAGTTCTTC
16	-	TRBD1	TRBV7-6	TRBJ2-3	CASSAQPGQGQNTQYF	TGTGCCAGCAGCGCCCAACCGGGACAGGGACAAAATACGCAGTATTTT